This T cell receptor beta chain came from a study of T-cell reconstitution after alpha-beta-depleted transplantation in children. Whole-study results and caveats: Counts and diversity of T cells one year after transplant came mostly from newly produced T cells. Day-60 TCRbeta diversity that was high in some patients was derived from surviving recipient T cells and thymic progenitors. Several hundred expanded graft clones reportedly gave rise to the alpha-beta T cells present about two months after transplant.

Unique molecular identifiers were incorporated during preparation of the TCRbeta library. TCRdb recomputed calls from the PCR reads with MiXCR, one row per CDR3 protein. This table has approximately 430,000 distinct CDR3 sequences, about 16% appearing once. This clonotype was detected only a few times. Its antigen is unidentified. This CDR3 comprises 17 residues. Germline loops: CDR1 SGHRS, CDR2 YFSETQ. After removal of 0 bases from V and 4 bases from J, the junction contained 3 bases not matched to a gene. Sample: PBMCs, mostly from graft donor cells, taken 360 days after TCRalphabeta/CD19-depleted stem cell transplant. The origin of this receptor is a boy less than two years old who had a stem cell transplant for Wiskott-Aldrich syndrome, so the T cells may come from the graft donor. The V call is TRBV5-1, the J call TRBJ2-2; 13 bases agree with TRBD2. This CDR3 reads CASSLGLAGGLTGELFF. DNA for the CDR3: TGCGCCAGCAGCTTGGGACTAGCGGGAGGACTCACCGGGGAGCTGTTTTTT. Combining the CDR3 with reference TRBV5-1 and TRBJ2-2 gives the whole variable domain KAGVTQTPRYLIKTRGQQVTLSCSPISGHRSVSWYQQTPGQGLQFLFEYFSETQRNKGNFPGRFSGRQFSNSRSEMNVSTLELGDSALYLCASSLGLAGGLTGELFFGEGSRLTVL.